This TCR beta chain is drawn from a study of T cell responses to AZD1222 COVID-19 vaccine. Turning to this clone: The antigen is undetermined.

Study observations and caveats: Donors were mostly white British, more females; clonal diversity possibly underestimated. Only a handful of AZD1222 recipients tested seropositive at baseline. Spike-specific TCR depth and breadth grew after two AZD1222 doses. Reportedly, nearly half of unique spike TCRs recognized epitopes outside B.1.351/B.1.1.7 mutations.

Repertoires were generated with immunoSEQ multiplex PCR, while TCRdb's copy carries only in-frame clones and drops some. The sample records 65,000 to 75,000 clones, about 78% being singletons. Germline loops: CDR1 SGHRS, CDR2 YFSETQ. V lost 0 bases and J lost 7, with 10 bases in between. The CDR3 covers 14 residues. This material consisted of peripheral blood, taken 28 days after the second AZD1222 dose. The clonotype originates from an adult who received the AZD1222 COVID-19 vaccine. The chain uses TRBV5-1 and TRBJ2-2; tentative D call: TRBD1 (6 bases). The CDR3 DNA follows: TGCGCCAGCAGCTTGGACAGGGCCAGCGGGGAGCTGTTTTTT. Protein: CASSLDRASGELFF. The full variable domain, in which reference TRBV5-1 and TRBJ2-2 provide the parts outside the CDR3, is KAGVTQTPRYLIKTRGQQVTLSCSPISGHRSVSWYQQTPGQGLQFLFEYFSETQRNKGNFPGRFSGRQFSNSRSEMNVSTLELGDSALYLCASSLDRASGELFFGEGSRLTVL.